This T cell receptor (beta chain) derives from a study of T-cell memory formation after mild COVID-19. This clonotype showed up just a few times. CDR3 length: 17 residues. Germline values: CDR1 MNHEY, CDR2 SMNVEV (reference sequence). V dropped 2 bases and J dropped 6; count of bases not matched to a gene: 7. TCRdb re-derived calls from the 5' RACE reads in MiXCR, one entry per CDR3 protein. Of 560,000 or so distinct CDR3 sequences listed, 17% are singletons. The rearrangement uses TRBV27 and TRBJ2-2, with 12 bases lining up with TRBD2. The sample consisted of PBMCs or a T cell subset sorted from them (not recorded which). The sequence derives from an adult woman who had mild COVID-19 (a few samples of this study predate the infection). Cell type and time point are not known. The CDR3 is CASSLPPGLAGAGELFF. CDR3 in DNA: TGTGCCAGCAGTTTACCTCCGGGACTAGCGGGTGCCGGGGAGCTGTTTTTT.